The 24 T cell receptor beta chains presented below share a single source sample, sequenced in a study of blood T cells in healthy people across ages. A J-beta primer mix and a sample-barcoded 5' primer were used in a second PCR of roughly 6 to 12 cycles. TCRdb reprocessed the 5' RACE reads via MiXCR and lists one record per CDR3 protein. The data contain about 1.6 million distinct CDR3 sequences, roughly 32% of them seen just once; the ten biggest clones take up about 10%. Material: blood. The receptors originated from a woman in her 30s in good health.

This clonotype came up once. The chain couples TRBV30 to TRBJ2-5; TRBD2 agrees at 12 bases. With the DNA end fitting TRBJ2-7 better, the J assignment may be wrong. The germline V gene encodes CDR1 GTSNPN and CDR2 SVGIG (reference sequence). This CDR3 comprises 14 residues. Here the CDR3 reads CAWSIALAGGEQYF. CDR3 DNA sequence: TGTGCCTGGAGTATAGCACTAGCGGGAGGCGAGCAGTACTTC.

Concerning this clonotype itself: An end of the junction does not agree with germline; a read error may underlie this. V gene TRBV12-3 or TRBV12-4 combines with J gene TRBJ1-1; D is ambiguous. The CDR3 sequence is 13 residues long. CDR3 sequence reads: CAGSLRGTPEAFF. Here the CDR3 DNA reads TGTGCCGGCAGTTTACGGGGAACGCCTGAAGCTTTCTTT.

In the case of this clonotype: A much more abundant neighbour one base away suggests this may be a read error. The V call is TRBV5-1, the J call TRBJ2-5, with 7 bases fitting TRBD1. The junction had 7 bases not matched to a gene; V was cut back by 0 bases and J by 11 bases. CDR3 size: 13 residues. Per the germline V gene, CDR1 is SGHRS and CDR2 is YFSETQ. This chain's CDR3 is CASSLVGDSEQYF. The CDR3 DNA reads as TGCGCCAGCAGCTTGGTCGGGGACAGTGAGCAGTACTTC.

The chain combines TRBV20-1 with TRBJ1-4; the D gene is possibly TRBD1 (5 bases). The CDR3 consists of 16 residues. Trimming left V 4 bases short and J 5 bases short, with 20 bases between. Germline lookup yields CDR1 DFQATT and CDR2 SNEGSKA (reference sequence). The CDR3 sequence is CSAKYRDPFPNEKLFF. CDR3 nucleotides: TGCAGTGCTAAGTACCGGGACCCATTTCCGAATGAAAAACTGTTTTTT.

This clonotype came up a few times. The chain carries TRBV6-1 and TRBJ1-1, with D unclear. Germline values: CDR1 MNHNS, CDR2 SASEGT. This CDR3 has 12 amino acids. Trimming stripped 2 bases from V and 4 bases from J, with 5 bases between. CDR3 residues: CASSELVTEAFF. The CDR3 DNA reads TGTGCCAGCAGTGAATTGGTCACTGAAGCTTTCTTT.

The rearrangement links TRBV20-1 to TRBJ1-1; TRBD1 is a possible D gene (5 bases). Trimming pared 6 bases from V and 4 bases from J, leaving 15 bases between. Germline V gene lookup returns CDR1 DFQATT and CDR2 SNEGSKA (reference sequence). The CDR3 loop spans 13 amino acids. CDR3: CSAGFGALTEAFF. The CDR3 region has the DNA TGCAGTGCGGGGTTTGGGGCCCTCACTGAAGCTTTCTTT.

This clonotype occurred a few times. The chain carries TRBV20-1 and TRBJ1-1, with TRBD1 matching over 9 bases. Germline CDR1 and CDR2: DFQATT and SNEGSKA (reference sequence). J lost 4 bases, V lost 3 bases, and 12 bases had no gene match. This CDR3 has 16 residues. The CDR3 DNA sequence: TGCAGTGCTAGTTCCGGGACAGGGTTTAGTGGCACTGAAGCTTTCTTT. Translation: CSASSGTGFSGTEAFF.

V gene TRBV7-9 combines with J gene TRBJ1-5; D possibly corresponds to TRBD1 (5 bases). V lost 4 bases and J lost 5, with 18 bases in between. CDR3 length equals 16 residues. The germline V gene has CDR1 SEHNR and CDR2 FQNEAQ (reference sequence). The CDR3 sequence is CASSSWDFLGDQPQHF. In nucleotides, the CDR3 is TGTGCCAGCAGCTCCTGGGACTTCTTAGGGGATCAGCCCCAGCATTTT. Using reference TRBV7-9 and TRBJ1-5 for the parts outside the CDR3, the full variable domain is DTGVSQNPRHKITKRGQNVTFRCDPISEHNRLYWYRQTLGQGPEFLTYFQNEAQLEKSRLLSDRFSAERPKGSFSTLEIQRTEQGDSAMYLCASSSWDFLGDQPQHFGDGTRLSIL.

V and J are TRBV9 and TRBJ1-1; no definite D call. This CDR3 is built from 15 residues. Trimming pared 0 bases from V and 1 base from J, leaving 10 bases between. CDR1 and CDR2 (germline): SGDLS, YYNGEE. The CDR3 nucleotides read TGTGCCAGCAGCGTAGGTCACGGAACGAACACTGAAGCTTTCTTT. Its protein product is CASSVGHGTNTEAFF.

In the case of this clonotype: A much larger clone sits a single nucleotide away, making a read error possible. The rearrangement joins TRBV5-1 to TRBJ2-5, with 7 bases aligning to TRBD2. The CDR3 has 14 amino acids. V trimming: 6 bases; J trimming: 5 bases; junction bases outside the gene matches: 10. From germline, CDR1 is SGHRS and CDR2 YFSETQ. This chain's CDR3 is CASTLGGRRETQYF. In nucleotides, the CDR3 is TGCGCCAGCACCCTGGGAGGGAGACGGGAGACCCAGTACTTC.

In its sample, this clonotype was seen a few times. The gene calls are TRBV10-3 and TRBJ2-1, with 8 positions matching TRBD2. Trimming took 0 bases from V and 8 from J; bases not matched to a gene: 3. The germline gives CDR1 ENHRY, CDR2 SYGVKD. The CDR3 extends over 14 amino acids. The CDR3 loop is CAISESRGGDEQFF. The CDR3 DNA reads as TGTGCCATCAGTGAGTCCCGGGGGGGGGATGAGCAGTTCTTC.

The rearrangement uses TRBV9 and TRBJ2-1; no firm D call. Germline CDR1 reads SGDLS; CDR2 reads YYNGEE. V lost 0 bases to trimming and J lost 3 bases, with 10 bases between them. The CDR3 has 15 amino acids. This CDR3 reads CASSVGAAYYNEQFF. CDR3 DNA: TGTGCCAGCAGCGTAGGCGCGGCCTACTACAATGAGCAGTTCTTC.

The J gene is TRBJ2-6, the V gene TRBV4-1; tentative D call: TRBD2 (5 bases). The CDR3 is 17 residues long. Looked up from germline, CDR1 is MGHRA and CDR2 is YSYEKL. The ends were cut back, 2 bases at V and 0 bases at J, with 11 bases in the middle. Here the CDR3 DNA reads TGCGCCAGCAGCCAAACGCGGGCGGGCTCTGGGGCCAACGTCCTGACTTTC. This translates into CASSQTRAGSGANVLTF.

This clonotype was seen more than once but under ten times. The chain recombines TRBV12-3 or TRBV12-4 with TRBJ1-2, with 9 bases matching TRBD1. The CDR3 has 14 amino acids. V lost 8 bases, J lost 7 bases, and 11 bases stayed unmatched. The CDR3 protein is CASGTGGATGGYTF. The DNA for the CDR3 is TGTGCCAGCGGCACAGGGGGCGCGACGGGTGGCTACACCTTC.

In this sample, this clonotype turned up a few times. V gene TRBV28 combines with J gene TRBJ2-3; no reliable D call. The CDR3 has 14 residues. Germline V gene data show CDR1 as MDHEN and CDR2 as SYDVKM. Trimming cost V 7 bases and J 5 bases, with 16 bases left between them. CDR3 bases: TGTGCCAGCACGACAAATGGGGTGATAGATACGCAGTATTTT. Amino acid sequence: CASTTNGVIDTQYF.

The sample holds a few counts of this clonotype. This rearrangement joins TRBV6-1 to TRBJ2-7; 8 bases agree with TRBD1. CDR1 is MNHNS, CDR2 SASEGT, per germline. The CDR3 extends over 14 amino acids. J was trimmed by 7 bases and V by 10 bases; bases with no gene match: 15. The CDR3 is CATGTGWEDNEQYF. In nucleotides, the CDR3 is TGTGCCACCGGGACAGGCTGGGAGGACAATGAGCAGTACTTC.

The V and J genes are TRBV25-1 and TRBJ2-5, with TRBD2 matching 9 bases. This CDR3 has 17 amino acids. Germline CDR1 MGHDK, CDR2 SYGVNS. With 2 bases clipped from V and 11 bases from J, the junction kept 18 bases outside the gene matches. In DNA form, the CDR3 reads TGTGCCAGCAGTGAAGAAGGTAGCGGGGGAGGATCGGGGGAGCAGTACTTC. Residues: CASSEEGSGGGSGEQYF.

This chain joins TRBV12-3 or TRBV12-4 and TRBJ2-7, with D perhaps matching TRBD1 (5 bases). CDR3 length equals 14 residues. Trimming cost V 3 bases and J 6 bases, with 15 bases left between them. The CDR3 sequence: CASSFGHYLSEQYF. Written as DNA, the CDR3 is TGTGCCAGCAGTTTTGGACACTACCTCTCCGAGCAGTACTTC.

This clonotype was found many times. The chain employs TRBV29-1 and TRBJ2-7; 10 nucleotides align to TRBD1. Trimming took 4 bases from V and 5 from J; bases not matched to a gene: 8. The CDR3 spans 14 residues. Germline values: CDR1 SQVTM, CDR2 ANQGSEA. CDR3 sequence: CSVGGQGGPNEQYF. CDR3 in DNA: TGCAGCGTTGGAGGACAGGGGGGTCCTAACGAGCAGTACTTC.

In this sample, this clonotype turned up many times. V is TRBV4-1 and J is TRBJ2-5, with D perhaps TRBD1 (5 bases). Germline V gene sequence: CDR1 MGHRA, CDR2 YSYEKL. CDR3 size: 14 residues. The V gene lost 1 base and the J gene lost 4 bases, with 10 bases spanning the gap. CDR3 DNA sequence: TGCGCCAGCAGCCAAGTTAGGGGTCCAGAGACCCAGTACTTC. Its protein product is CASSQVRGPETQYF.

As concerns this clonotype: This may be a read error, as it is one base from a much larger clone. The chain links TRBV7-6 to TRBJ2-5; 10 bases are a match to TRBD1. The J call may be in error: the DNA end matches TRBJ2-7 better. The CDR3 totals 16 residues. Per germline, CDR1 SGHVS and CDR2 FNYEAQ. This CDR3 reads CASSYPLGQGRGEQYF. CDR3 DNA sequence: TGTGCCAGCAGCTATCCCTTGGGACAGGGGCGTGGCGAGCAGTACTTC.

This chain connects TRBV6-5 to TRBJ1-2, with D possibly TRBD1 on 6 matching bases. This CDR3 is 13 amino acids long. In germline, CDR1 is MNHEY, CDR2 SVGAGI. V lost 6 bases to trimming and J lost 8 bases, with 16 bases between them. Here the CDR3 reads CASSRAGAWGYTF. The CDR3 DNA reads as TGTGCCAGCAGCAGGGCGGGGGCCTGGGGCTACACCTTC.

This CDR3 is CASSYQGQGFEQYF. CDR3 nucleotide sequence: TGTGCCAGCAGTTACCAAGGACAGGGGTTCGAGCAGTACTTC. The chain links TRBV6-5 to TRBJ2-5; 9 positions agree with TRBD1. The DNA end is a closer match to TRBJ2-7, so the J assignment may be wrong. CDR1 and CDR2 from the germline V gene are MNHEY and SVGAGI. This CDR3 is built from 14 residues.

Notes on this clonotype: A read error may account for a junction end that differs from germline. The V gene is TRBV7-9, the J gene TRBJ1-1; D is possibly TRBD1 (6 bases). The CDR3 totals 15 residues. Germline V gene lookup returns CDR1 SEHNR and CDR2 FQNEAQ (reference sequence). As DNA, the CDR3 is TGTGTCAGCAGCTTAGGGGGAAGAGGAACTTCTGAAGCTTTCTTT. Translation: CVSSLGGRGTSEAFF.